These T cell receptor beta chains were read from a single sample in a study of blood T cell repertoires in COVID-19. Some clones are missing from TCRdb's copy, which holds only in-frame ones; the method was immunoSEQ multiplex PCR. The table shows 300,000 to 450,000 clones, with more than 75% occurring only once. Sequenced sample: peripheral blood. Source of these receptors: a woman aged 25 to 45 with COVID-19, enrolled during active disease. The CDR3 runs from the conserved cysteine through the conserved F or W.

J | V | CDR3
TRBJ2-1 | TRBV5-4 | CASSQTSGSINEQFF
TRBJ2-1 | TRBV30 | CAWSVKGEGLYEQFF
TRBJ2-4 | TRBV6-5 | CALGARAASYIQYF
TRBJ1-4 | TRBV30 | CAWSGGSTNEKLFF
TRBJ1-1 | TRBV5-4 | CASKGQTKTEAFF
TRBJ2-3 | TRBV2 | CASNRQGASDTQYF
TRBJ2-5 | TRBV7-9 | CASSLGLAGVKTQYF
TRBJ2-6 | TRBV3-1/TRBV3-2 | CASSQEQSGANVLTF
TRBJ2-7 | TRBV28 | CASRWDRGRLEQYF
TRBJ2-1 | TRBV24-1 | CATSGARTGVFGEQFF
TRBJ2-2 | TRBV7-2 | CASTFKGLTTGELFF
TRBJ2-3 | TRBV19 | CASSMSGATDTQYF
TRBJ2-5 | TRBV27 | CASSSPGQGLETQYF
TRBJ2-7 | TRBV5-1 | CASSNPPSEQYF
TRBJ2-1 | TRBV18 | CASSPYKSGKNYNEQFF
TRBJ2-1 | TRBV5-1 | CASSLMSGTYNEQFF
TRBJ2-7 | TRBV5-4 | CASSLGGFGEQYF
TRBJ2-3 | TRBV28 | CASSIDLRKKSTDTQYF
TRBJ2-3 | TRBV6-5 | CASDGQGDTDTQYF
TRBJ2-5 | TRBV10-3 | CAISEGLWETQYF
TRBJ1-1 | TRBV6-5 | CASSFFTMEGNTEAFF
TRBJ1-1 | TRBV6-5 | CASRISRDREDAFF
TRBJ2-3 | TRBV18 | CASSPGTGTDTQYF
TRBJ2-5 | TRBV13 | CASSSTLTSGRASETQYF
TRBJ2-3 | TRBV14 | CASSGSGDTQYF
TRBJ2-7 | TRBV30 | CACSERSEQYF
TRBJ2-5 | TRBV4-2 | CASSQLVGGQETQYF
TRBJ2-5 | TRBV7-9 | CASTSGSGGQETQYF
TRBJ1-4 | TRBV9 | CASSPGTGFNEKLFF
TRBJ1-1 | TRBV29-1 | CSGTGSPNTEAFF